These 8 T cell receptor beta chains share one sample of origin, sequenced in a study of cytomegalovirus exposure and HLA in healthy donors. 60 Vbeta and 13 Jbeta primers were used in PCR. Using immunoSEQ multiplex PCR, the repertoire was profiled, and TCRdb retains in-frame clones only, with some absent. The specimen's table records 110,000 to 150,000 clones. The specimen was PBMCs. These receptors originate from a male donor in good health and CMV-seronegative.

The chain uses TRBV28 and TRBJ1-5; tentative D call: TRBD1 (6 bases). Trimming stripped 7 bases from V and 4 bases from J, with 17 bases between. CDR3 length: 15 residues. Looked up from germline, CDR1 is MDHEN and CDR2 is SYDVKM. CDR3 region: CASIRTGRPNQPQHF. CDR3 DNA: TGTGCCAGCATAAGAACAGGGCGACCTAATCAGCCCCAGCATTTT. Based on the CDR3 plus reference TRBV28 and TRBJ1-5, the full variable domain is DVKVTQSSRYLVKRTGEKVFLECVQDMDHENMFWYRQDPGLGLRLIYFSYDVKMKEKGDIPEGYSVSREKKERFSLILESASTNQTSMYLCASIRTGRPNQPQHFGDGTRLSIL.

This sequence joins TRBV6-1 and TRBJ1-5, with 8 bases lining up with TRBD1. Germline CDR1 is MNHNS and CDR2 is SASEGT. J was trimmed by 5 bases and V by 3 bases; bases with no gene match: 6. The CDR3 is 15 amino acids. In nucleotides, the CDR3 is TGTGCCAGCAGTGATCAGACAGGGGTTGATCAGCCCCAGCATTTT. Translation: CASSDQTGVDQPQHF.

The chain recombines TRBV30 with TRBJ1-5; 9 bases align to TRBD1. There are 16 residues in the CDR3. With 3 bases clipped from V and 4 bases from J, the junction kept 10 bases outside the gene matches. The germline CDR1 and CDR2 sequences are GTSNPN and SVGIG (reference sequence). This CDR3 is CAWSLTKTGGNQPQHF. The CDR3 nucleotides read TGTGCCTGGAGCTTAACTAAGACAGGGGGGAATCAGCCCCAGCATTTT.

The chain recombines TRBV7-2 with TRBJ2-3; 8 bases align to TRBD2. The trim removed 6 bases at V and 6 bases at J, leaving 11 bases unmatched. Germline CDR1 is SGHTA and CDR2 is FQGNSA. This CDR3 has 15 residues. CDR3 sequence (DNA): TGTGCCAGCAGACTGACCGGGGGGGCTGGGGATACGCAGTATTTT. Translated, it gives CASRLTGGAGDTQYF.

This chain uses TRBV9 with TRBJ2-4, with 9 nucleotides matching TRBD2. This CDR3 contains 15 residues. Germline CDR1 reads SGDLS; CDR2 reads YYNGEE. After removal of 4 bases from V and 8 bases from J, the junction contained 10 bases not matched to a gene. The CDR3 sequence is CASSLQSAGGDIQYF. The CDR3 DNA sequence: TGTGCCAGCAGCCTTCAATCGGCGGGAGGGGACATTCAGTACTTC.

Concerning this clone: This CDR3 is also generated by other DNA sequences in the sample. V usage is TRBV19 and J usage is TRBJ2-1; TRBD2 matches at 10 bases. The CDR3 has 13 amino acids. Unmatched junction bases numbered 3, after V lost 5 bases and J lost 8 bases. Germline V gives CDR1 LNHDA, CDR2 SQIVND (reference sequence). CDR3 sequence: CASSPLAGDEQFF. The CDR3 DNA follows: TGTGCCAGTAGTCCCCTAGCGGGGGATGAGCAGTTCTTC.

The chain combines TRBV30 with TRBJ1-1; D possibly corresponds to TRBD1 (5 bases). Trimming removed 2 bases from V and 3 bases from J, with 7 bases in between. The CDR3 sequence is 12 residues long. Germline V gene data show CDR1 as GTSNPN and CDR2 as SVGIG (reference sequence). The CDR3 DNA follows: TGTGCCTGGAGTATGGGGCACACTGAAGCTTTCTTT. It encodes CAWSMGHTEAFF.

This CDR3 reads CASLQRALTDTQYF. In DNA form, the CDR3 reads TGTGCCAGCCTGCAGAGGGCTCTCACAGATACGCAGTATTTT. The chain employs TRBV13 and TRBJ2-3; tentative D call: TRBD2 (5 bases). Trimming cost V 8 bases and J 2 bases, with 14 bases left between them. In germline, CDR1 is PRHDT, CDR2 FYEKMQ (reference sequence). The CDR3 is 14 amino acids.